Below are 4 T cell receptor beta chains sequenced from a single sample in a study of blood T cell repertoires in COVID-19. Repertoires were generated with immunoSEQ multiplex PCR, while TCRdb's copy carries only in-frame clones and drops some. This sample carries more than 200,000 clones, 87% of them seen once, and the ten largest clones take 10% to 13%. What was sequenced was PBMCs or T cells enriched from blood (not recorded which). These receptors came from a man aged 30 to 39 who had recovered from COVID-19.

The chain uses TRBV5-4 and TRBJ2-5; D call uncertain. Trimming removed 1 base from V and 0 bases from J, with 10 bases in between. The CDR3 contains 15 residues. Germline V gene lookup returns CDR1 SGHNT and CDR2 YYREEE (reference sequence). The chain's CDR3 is CASSLRSAYQETQYF. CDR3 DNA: TGTGCCAGCAGCTTGCGTTCTGCGTACCAAGAGACCCAGTACTTC.

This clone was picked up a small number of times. CDR3 DNA sequence: TGCGCCAGCAGCCAAGAGGGGAGGAGCTCCTACGAGCAGTACTTC. It yields the protein CASSQEGRSSYEQYF. This chain connects TRBV4-1 to TRBJ2-7, with a possible D match to TRBD2 (6 bases). Germline-derived CDR1 and CDR2 are MGHRA and YSYEKL. V lost 0 bases and J lost 0, with 9 bases in between. This CDR3 spans 15 amino acids.

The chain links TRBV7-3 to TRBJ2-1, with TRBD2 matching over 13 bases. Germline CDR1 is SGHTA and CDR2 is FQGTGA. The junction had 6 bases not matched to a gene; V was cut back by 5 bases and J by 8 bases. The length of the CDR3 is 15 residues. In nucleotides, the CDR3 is TGTGCCAGCAGCCATGGGACTAGCGGGGTCGATGAGCAGTTCTTC. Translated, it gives CASSHGTSGVDEQFF.

The CDR3 DNA reads as TGTGCCAGCATCGGGGGAGATAGGCTGTTTTTT. Translation: CASIGGDRLFF. The chain recombines TRBV7-9 with TRBJ2-2, with D possibly matching TRBD2 (6 bases). V was trimmed by 7 bases and J by 13 bases, leaving 13 bases between them. Germline V gene data show CDR1 as SEHNR and CDR2 as FQNEAQ (reference sequence). The CDR3 is 11 amino acids.